This TCR beta chain came from a study of shared clonotypes between healthy human individuals. Profiled with immunoSEQ multiplex PCR; TCRdb holds only in-frame clones, not every one. This sample has roughly 300,000 clones; around 87% occur once, and the top ten carry 15% to 20%. Per the germline V gene, CDR1 is SGHTA and CDR2 is FQGNSA. Germline trimming cut 5 bases from V and 6 bases from J; bases unmatched to any gene: 11. The CDR3 spans 15 residues. This receptor was obtained from a man aged 18 to 30 in good health. The chain links TRBV7-2 to TRBJ2-7; 9 bases agree with TRBD2. The sequenced material came from memory CD8+ T cells sorted from blood. Subset: CD45RO+ cells pooled with CCR7-negative TemRA cells. The CDR3 here is CASSPVAGAWLEQYF. CDR3 nucleotides: TGTGCCAGCAGCCCCGTAGCGGGAGCGTGGCTCGAGCAGTACTTC.